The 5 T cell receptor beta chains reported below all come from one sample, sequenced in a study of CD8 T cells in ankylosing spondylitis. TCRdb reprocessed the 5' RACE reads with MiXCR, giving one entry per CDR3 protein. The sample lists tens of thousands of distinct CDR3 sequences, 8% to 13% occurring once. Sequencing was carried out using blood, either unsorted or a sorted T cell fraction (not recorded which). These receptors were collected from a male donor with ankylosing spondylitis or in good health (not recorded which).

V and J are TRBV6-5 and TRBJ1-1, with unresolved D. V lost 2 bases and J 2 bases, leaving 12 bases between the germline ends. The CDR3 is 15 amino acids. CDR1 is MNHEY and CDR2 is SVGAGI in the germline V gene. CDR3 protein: CASSYRRLINTEAFF. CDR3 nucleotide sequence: TGTGCCAGCAGTTACAGGAGGTTAATAAACACTGAAGCTTTCTTT.

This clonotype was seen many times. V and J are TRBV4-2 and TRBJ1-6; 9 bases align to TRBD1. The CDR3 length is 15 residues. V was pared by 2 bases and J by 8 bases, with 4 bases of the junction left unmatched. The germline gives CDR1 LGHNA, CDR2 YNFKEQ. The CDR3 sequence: CASSQQTGGDSPLHF. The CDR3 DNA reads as TGTGCCAGCAGCCAACAGACAGGGGGTGATTCACCCCTCCACTTT.

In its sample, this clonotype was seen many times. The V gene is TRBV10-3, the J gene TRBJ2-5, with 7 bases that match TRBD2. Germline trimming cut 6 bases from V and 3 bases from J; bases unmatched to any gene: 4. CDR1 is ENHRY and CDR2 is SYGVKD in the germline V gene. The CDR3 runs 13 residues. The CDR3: CAIRGGSEETQYF. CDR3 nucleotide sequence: TGTGCCATCAGGGGGGGGTCAGAAGAGACCCAGTACTTC.

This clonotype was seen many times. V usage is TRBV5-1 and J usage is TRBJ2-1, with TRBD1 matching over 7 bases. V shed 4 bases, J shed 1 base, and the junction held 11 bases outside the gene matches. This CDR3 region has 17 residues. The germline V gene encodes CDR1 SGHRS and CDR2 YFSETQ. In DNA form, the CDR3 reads TGCGCCAGCAGCCCCAATTTACAGGGGAATTCCTACAATGAGCAGTTCTTC. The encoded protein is CASSPNLQGNSYNEQFF. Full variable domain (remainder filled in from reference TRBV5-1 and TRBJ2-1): KAGVTQTPRYLIKTRGQQVTLSCSPISGHRSVSWYQQTPGQGLQFLFEYFSETQRNKGNFPGRFSGRQFSNSRSEMNVSTLELGDSALYLCASSPNLQGNSYNEQFFGPGTRLTVL.

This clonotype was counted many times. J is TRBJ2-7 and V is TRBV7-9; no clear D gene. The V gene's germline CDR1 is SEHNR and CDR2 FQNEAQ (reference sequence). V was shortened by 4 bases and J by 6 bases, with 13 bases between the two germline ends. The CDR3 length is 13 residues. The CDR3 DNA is TGTGCCAGCAGCTCCCCCGGATCAGTCGAGCAGTACTTC. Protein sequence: CASSSPGSVEQYF. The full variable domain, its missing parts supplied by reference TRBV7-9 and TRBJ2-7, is DTGVSQNPRHKITKRGQNVTFRCDPISEHNRLYWYRQTLGQGPEFLTYFQNEAQLEKSRLLSDRFSAERPKGSFSTLEIQRTEQGDSAMYLCASSSPGSVEQYFGPGTRLTVT.